The clone carrying this T cell receptor (beta chain) was seen many times. This record comes from a study of Graves' ophthalmopathy and Graves' hyperthyroidism. Study summary: Peripheral blood sampling occurred at initial diagnosis, before any treatment.

Active ophthalmopathy (CAS at least 3, NOSPECS at least 4), lasting under 3 months. Pregnant or lactating patients and those with other autoimmune diseases or uncontrolled infections were excluded. PBMCs were obtained from 8.5 to 10 ml of fresh peripheral blood. Per germline, CDR1 SGDLS and CDR2 YYNGEE. The CDR3 runs to 14 residues. V gave up 1 base and J gave up 8 bases, with 12 bases separating them. The sequenced template was RNA, covering the TCR beta CDR3 region. Following a first-round RT-PCR that used HTBI primers, a second-round multiplex PCR was carried out. TCRdb recomputed calls from the multiplex PCR reads with MiXCR, one row per CDR3 protein. The sample lists 600,000 to 700,000 distinct CDR3 sequences, roughly 39% occurring once.

Specimen: peripheral blood. V is TRBV9 and J is TRBJ2-2, with D hard to call. This sequence originates from an adult man with Graves' ophthalmopathy. CDR3 protein: CASSVRQEKGELFF. For the CDR3, the DNA is TGTGCCAGCAGCGTAAGGCAGGAGAAGGGGGAGCTGTTTTTT.